Listed here are 7 T cell receptor beta chains from one sample, sequenced in a study of CD8+ T cells in alopecia areata. As the sequencing template, cDNA was produced by extracting RNA and reverse transcribing it. Libraries were prepared by immunoSEQ multiplex PCR; TCRdb keeps only in-frame clonotypes and omits some of them. The profile shows 170,000 or so clones, roughly 50% of them singletons. The treatment denotes: oral pan-JAK inhibitor, 5-10 mg twice daily. This sample comprised CD8+ T cells sorted from blood, obtained at week 24, from a patient treated with tofacitinib. These receptor sequences come from a human donor with alopecia areata.

The CDR3 nucleotides read TGTGCCAGCAGCCGTGGGACTAGCGGGGGTGAGGTGCAGTTCTTC. Its protein is CASSRGTSGGEVQFF. The V call is TRBV5-6, the J call TRBJ2-1; 14 nucleotides agree with TRBD2. The CDR3 consists of 15 residues. Trimming cost V 4 bases and J 12 bases; bases outside gene matches: 9. The germline CDR1 and CDR2 sequences are SGHDT and YYEEEE.

The chain combines TRBV4-3 with TRBJ2-7; no definite D call. The V gene lost 0 bases and the J gene lost 8 bases, with 17 bases spanning the gap. The CDR3 runs to 15 residues. CDR1 LGHNA and CDR2 YSLEER come from the germline V gene. The CDR3 is CASSQDKHALDKQYF. CDR3 DNA sequence: TGCGCCAGCAGCCAAGACAAGCACGCCCTGGATAAGCAGTACTTC.

The chain recombines TRBV30 with TRBJ2-1; D is perhaps TRBD1 or TRBD2 (6 bases each). Trimming left V 5 bases short and J 3 bases short, with 20 bases between. Germline V gene lookup returns CDR1 GTSNPN and CDR2 SVGIG (reference sequence). The CDR3 runs to 16 residues. CDR3 region: CAWASSRGRDYNEQFF. CDR3 bases: TGTGCCTGGGCTTCATCACGGGGGCGGGACTACAATGAGCAGTTCTTC. Using reference TRBV30 and TRBJ2-1 for the parts outside the CDR3, the full variable domain is SQTIHQWPATLVQPVGSPLSLECTVEGTSNPNLYWYRQAAGRGLQLLFYSVGIGQISSEVPQNLSASRPQDRQFILSSKKLLLSDSGFYLCAWASSRGRDYNEQFFGPGTRLTVL.

This clone has a handful of counts. At one end, the junction sequence differs from germline, possibly due to a read error. The sample contains more than one DNA sequence encoding this CDR3. The V gene is TRBV5-1, the J gene TRBJ2-5, with TRBD2 matching over 8 bases. Germline loops: CDR1 SGHRS, CDR2 YFSETQ. The CDR3 sequence is 14 residues long. The CDR3 loop reads CASSLSGGRKTQYF. As DNA, the CDR3 is TGTGCCAGCAGCTTGAGCGGGGGCAGAAAGACCCAGTACTTC.

The chain combines TRBV5-6 with TRBJ1-2, with unresolved D. With 3 bases removed from V and 5 bases from J, the gap between germline ends came to 20 bases. Per the germline V gene, CDR1 is SGHDT and CDR2 is YYEEEE. CDR3 length equals 16 residues. The CDR3 DNA follows: TGTGCCAGCAGCTCGATCCGGTCCCTGGGAAGTTATGGCTACACCTTC. This gives the protein CASSSIRSLGSYGYTF.

V gene TRBV29-1 combines with J gene TRBJ2-7; 7 positions agree with TRBD1. After removal of 6 bases from V and 3 bases from J, the junction contained 5 bases not matched to a gene. In germline, CDR1 is SQVTM, CDR2 ANQGSEA. CDR3 length equals 12 residues. The CDR3 protein is CSVRDSNYEQYF. Written as DNA, the CDR3 is TGCAGCGTCCGGGACAGCAACTACGAGCAGTACTTC.

The V gene is TRBV4-1, the J gene TRBJ1-1; D perhaps matches TRBD1 (5 bases). Germline V gives CDR1 MGHRA, CDR2 YSYEKL. The CDR3 is 15 residues long. Trimming pared 4 bases from V and 7 bases from J, leaving 19 bases between. DNA of the CDR3: TGCGCCAGCAGCCCACCGGGGACCGCCTCTGATGAAGCTTTCTTT. Translating it yields CASSPPGTASDEAFF.